This is a list of T cell receptor beta chains from one sample in a study of blood T cell repertoires in COVID-19. The protocol was immunoSEQ multiplex PCR, while the TCRdb copy is restricted to in-frame clones and leaves out a portion. In the table there are 130,000 or so clones, approximately 85% of which are singletons. Sequencing used peripheral blood. Receptors originate from a human donor in a cohort sampled during active COVID-19. CDR3s include the opening cysteine and the closing phenylalanine or tryptophan. D genes are given only for firm matches. A row's size may be missing; if present it is once, few, many or a size class.

v_call	j_call	clone_size	d_call	cdr3_aa	cdr3_nt
TRBV19	TRBJ2-7	.	TRBD2	CASSMIAGGQSYEQYF	TGTGCCAGTAGTATGATCGCGGGGGGTCAATCCTACGAGCAGTACTTC
TRBV4-2	TRBJ2-7	.	.	CASSQDRLSYEQYF	TGTGCCAGCAGCCAAGATCGCTTGAGCTACGAGCAGTACTTC
TRBV30	TRBJ1-1	.	.	CAWSVRLGGGTEAFF	TGTGCCTGGAGTGTACGATTGGGGGGGGGCACTGAAGCTTTCTTT
TRBV5-1	TRBJ1-1	.	TRBD1	CASSPGQGGWTNTEAFF	TGCGCCAGCAGCCCGGGACAGGGAGGGTGGACGAACACTGAAGCTTTCTTT
TRBV12-3/TRBV12-4	TRBJ1-2	.	.	CASSFSTNYGYTF	TGTGCCAGCAGTTTTAGCACTAACTATGGCTACACCTTC
TRBV28	TRBJ1-5	.	.	CASSLVGASLQPQHF	TGTGCCAGCAGTTTAGTAGGGGCGTCATTGCAGCCCCAGCATTTT
TRBV19	TRBJ2-4	.	.	CASSPELPGLSKNIQYF	TGTGCCAGTAGTCCGGAACTACCCGGCCTGTCCAAAAACATTCAGTACTTC
TRBV27	TRBJ1-6	.	TRBD1	CASKPGQGYNSPLHF	TGTGCCAGCAAACCGGGACAGGGGTATAATTCACCCCTCCACTTT
TRBV6-4	TRBJ2-3	.	TRBD2	CASSVAGLITDTQYF	TGTGCCAGCAGTGTGGCGGGACTAATAACAGATACGCAGTATTTT
TRBV2	TRBJ2-7	.	.	CASRRDSTKQYF	TGTGCCAGCAGGCGGGACTCCACCAAGCAGTACTTC
TRBV12-3/TRBV12-4	TRBJ1-2	few	.	CASSLNQGNGYTF	TGTGCCAGCAGTTTAAATCAGGGTAATGGCTACACCTTC
TRBV2	TRBJ1-5	.	.	CASRIAGSNQPQHF	TGTGCCAGCAGGATCGCGGGTAGCAATCAGCCCCAGCATTTT
TRBV11-2	TRBJ2-7	.	TRBD1	CASSLGQGADDYEQYF	TGTGCCAGCAGCTTAGGACAGGGGGCGGATGACTACGAGCAGTACTTC
TRBV3-1/TRBV3-2	TRBJ1-2	few	TRBD1	CASSRDRGNYGYTF	TGTGCCAGCAGCCGGGACAGGGGAAACTATGGCTACACCTTC
TRBV5-5	TRBJ1-1	.	.	CASSFHRETEAFF	TGTGCCAGCAGCTTTCACAGGGAAACTGAAGCTTTCTTT
TRBV4-2	TRBJ1-2	many	TRBD1	CASSSQGATDYGYTF	TGTGCCAGCAGCTCACAGGGGGCTACCGACTATGGCTACACCTTC
TRBV5-1	TRBJ2-2	once	TRBD1	CASGPGQGTTGELFF	TGCGCCAGCGGCCCGGGACAGGGGACGACCGGGGAGCTGTTTTTT